The 20 T cell receptor beta chains given below trace back to one sample, sequenced in a study of beta chain features in type 1 diabetes. Study findings and constraints: Shorter TCRB CDR3s, moderately but significantly so, were found in Type 1 diabetes patients in all four CD4+ subsets.

These receptors' antigens are unknown. cDNA synthesis used the whole RNA isolate, giving expressed TCRB sequences. Here immunoSEQ multiplex PCR was the method, and the copy in TCRdb shows in-frame clones only, minus some. Among nearly 700,000 clones, under 15% were seen once, and the ten largest hold around 0.022%. The sequenced sample consisted of naive CD4+ T cells from blood. The source is a man aged 18 to 30 with type 1 diabetes.

The chain is built from TRBV2 and TRBJ2-5; D call uncertain. Germline assignment: CDR1 SNHLY and CDR2 FYNNEI. Trimming stripped 7 bases from V and 1 base from J, with 10 bases between. The CDR3 runs 13 residues. Here the CDR3 reads CASIAPAQETQYF. CDR3 coding DNA: TGTGCCAGCATCGCCCCGGCCCAAGAGACCCAGTACTTC.

In this sample, this clone turned up a few times. J is TRBJ2-7 and V is TRBV7-9; D not resolved. CDR3 length equals 13 residues. V lost 2 bases and J 4 bases, leaving 9 bases between the germline ends. CDR1 SEHNR and CDR2 FQNEAQ come from the germline V gene (reference sequence). CDR3: CASSLLRNYEQYF. The CDR3 DNA reads as TGTGCCAGCAGCTTACTCCGGAATTACGAGCAGTACTTC.

This clone was seen more than once but under ten times. One end of the junction does not line up with germline, which may come from a read error. This sequence joins TRBV30 and TRBJ2-5, with a weak D call TRBD1 (5 bases). Germline lookup yields CDR1 GTSNPN and CDR2 SVGIG (reference sequence). This CDR3 region has 10 residues. CDR3 sequence: CSWGEETQYF. As DNA, the CDR3 is TGCTCCTGGGGCGAAGAGACCCAGTACTTC.

The rearrangement joins TRBV25-1 to TRBJ2-1; 7 bases map to TRBD2. Germline V gene data show CDR1 as MGHDK and CDR2 as SYGVNS. CDR3 length: 15 amino acids. Losses at the gene ends were 3 bases for V and 3 bases for J; bases not matched to a gene: 5. The CDR3 region has the DNA TGTGCCAGCAGTGAGTCCGGGGGGAGCTACAATGAGCAGTTCTTC. Its protein is CASSESGGSYNEQFF.

CDR3 in amino acids: CASSLDASNYGYTF. For the CDR3, the DNA is TGCGCCAGCAGCTTGGATGCGTCTAACTATGGCTACACCTTC. The chain joins TRBV5-1 to TRBJ1-2; D not resolved. Trimming shortened V by 0 bases and J by 0 bases, and 6 bases separated the two germline ends. This CDR3 has 14 residues. CDR1 and CDR2 (germline): SGHRS, YFSETQ.

In DNA, the CDR3 is TGCAGCGTTGTATGGTCCGACAGGGTTTTGTCTAATGAAAAACTGTTTTTT. This gives the protein CSVVWSDRVLSNEKLFF. The rearrangement joins TRBV29-1 to TRBJ1-4, with TRBD1 matching over 7 bases. Trimming took 4 bases from V and 3 from J; bases not matched to a gene: 14. In germline, CDR1 is SQVTM, CDR2 ANQGSEA. The CDR3 has 17 amino acids.

This clone was seen a few times. The chain couples TRBV7-2 to TRBJ2-5; tentative D call: TRBD2 (5 bases). V dropped 2 bases and J dropped 5 bases, with 12 bases sitting between them. The germline gives CDR1 SGHTA, CDR2 FQGNSA. The CDR3 spans 14 residues. The CDR3 here is CASSLTRTGETQYF. CDR3 DNA: TGTGCCAGCAGCTTAACTAGGACTGGGGAGACCCAGTACTTC. The full variable domain, rest sourced from reference TRBV7-2 and TRBJ2-5, is GAGVSQSPSNKVTEKGKDVELRCDPISGHTALYWYRQSLGQGLEFLIYFQGNSAPDKSGLPSDRFSAERTGGSVSTLTIQRTQQEDSAVYLCASSLTRTGETQYFGPGTRLLVL.

This chain connects TRBV25-1 to TRBJ2-3, with D uncertain. This CDR3 has 12 residues. V lost 7 bases and J 6 bases, leaving 11 bases between the germline ends. CDR1 is MGHDK and CDR2 is SYGVNS in the germline V gene. The CDR3 region has the DNA TGTGCCAGCAAGAAGAACGGGGATACGCAGTATTTT. Encoded protein: CASKKNGDTQYF. Full variable domain (outside the CDR3, taken from reference TRBV25-1 and TRBJ2-3): EADIYQTPRYLVIGTGKKITLECSQTMGHDKMYWYQQDPGMELHLIHYSYGVNSTEKGDLSSESTVSRIRTEHFPLTLESARPSHTSQYLCASKKNGDTQYFGPGTRLTVL.

The chain recombines TRBV27 with TRBJ1-6; D may be TRBD1 (5 bases). V was shortened by 2 bases and J by 13 bases, with 12 bases between the two germline ends. The CDR3 loop spans 13 amino acids. Germline lookup yields CDR1 MNHEY and CDR2 SMNVEV (reference sequence). CDR3 coding DNA: TGTGCCAGCAGTTTAAGGGGTATCAGGCCCCTCCACTTT. Its translation is CASSLRGIRPLHF.

This clone appeared a single time. J is TRBJ2-4 and V is TRBV7-8; the D call may be TRBD1 or TRBD2 (6 bases each). Germline V gene data show CDR1 as SGHVS and CDR2 as FQNEAQ. The CDR3 is made up of 13 amino acids. V lost 5 bases and J lost 9, with 14 bases in between. The CDR3 reads CASSEGGETIQYF. Here the CDR3 DNA reads TGTGCCAGCAGCGAGGGGGGCGAGACCATTCAGTACTTC.

This clone was observed a handful of times. Here the CDR3 DNA reads TGTGCCAGCAGCTTAGTCGGAGCGGGGCTGAATCACGAGCAGTACTTC. It specifies CASSLVGAGLNHEQYF. This chain uses TRBV7-9 with TRBJ2-7; 7 positions match TRBD2. This CDR3 has 16 amino acids. CDR1 and CDR2 from the germline V gene are SEHNR and FQNEAQ (reference sequence). V was pared by 1 base and J by 5 bases, with 11 bases of the junction left unmatched.

This clone was observed a few times. This rearrangement joins TRBV7-9 to TRBJ2-7; TRBD1 matches 8 bases. CDR3 size: 14 residues. CDR1 SEHNR and CDR2 FQNEAQ come from the germline V gene (reference sequence). The V segment lost 1 base and the J segment 4 bases; nucleotides outside the gene matches: 3. The CDR3 sequence is CASSLGRGQYEQYF. Here the CDR3 DNA reads TGTGCCAGCAGCTTAGGCAGGGGGCAGTACGAGCAGTACTTC.

This clone turned up a few times. The CDR3 protein is CASSPVYFSTDTQYF. Written as DNA, the CDR3 is TGTGCCAGCAGCCCTGTTTACTTTAGCACAGATACGCAGTATTTT. The chain combines TRBV7-9 with TRBJ2-3; no clear D. V lost 5 bases and J lost 0, with 12 bases in between. CDR1 is SEHNR, CDR2 FQNEAQ, per germline (reference sequence). The CDR3 spans 15 residues.

The chain joins TRBV7-9 to TRBJ2-7, with a weak D call TRBD1 (6 bases). V shed 4 bases and J shed 5 bases, with 12 bases lying between them. Per the germline V gene, CDR1 is SEHNR and CDR2 is FQNEAQ (reference sequence). This CDR3 is 13 amino acids long. CDR3 sequence: CASSSSGVDEQYF. The CDR3 nucleotides are TGTGCCAGCAGCTCATCAGGGGTGGACGAGCAGTACTTC. The full variable domain, in which reference TRBV7-9 and TRBJ2-7 provide the parts outside the CDR3, is DTGVSQNPRHKITKRGQNVTFRCDPISEHNRLYWYRQTLGQGPEFLTYFQNEAQLEKSRLLSDRFSAERPKGSFSTLEIQRTEQGDSAMYLCASSSSGVDEQYFGPGTRLTVT.

The chain employs TRBV19 and TRBJ1-1; D perhaps matches TRBD1 (5 bases). Deletions cut 2 bases from V and 0 bases from J, with 10 bases between. From germline, CDR1 is LNHDA and CDR2 SQIVND (reference sequence). CDR3 length: 15 residues. As DNA, the CDR3 is TGTGCCAGTAGTATAACACAGGTGATGAACACTGAAGCTTTCTTT. It is translated as CASSITQVMNTEAFF. Based on the CDR3 plus reference TRBV19 and TRBJ1-1, the full variable domain is DGGITQSPKYLFRKEGQNVTLSCEQNLNHDAMYWYRQDPGQGLRLIYYSQIVNDFQKGDIAEGYSVSREKKESFPLTVTSAQKNPTAFYLCASSITQVMNTEAFFGQGTRLTVV.

This rearrangement joins TRBV20-1 to TRBJ2-3; D ambiguous. The length of the CDR3 is 11 residues. Trimming took off 5 bases at V and 6 bases at J, with 9 bases between the two ends. Germline V gene lookup returns CDR1 DFQATT and CDR2 SNEGSKA (reference sequence). CDR3 nucleotides: TGCAGTGCTGCGGCCGGGGATACGCAGTATTTT. Translating it yields CSAAAGDTQYF.

V is TRBV13 and J is TRBJ1-2; D is undetermined. CDR3 length: 13 residues. V lost 8 bases and J lost 4, with 14 bases in between. The germline V gene has CDR1 PRHDT and CDR2 FYEKMQ (reference sequence). CDR3 DNA: TGTGCCAGCTCCCTAGGCGATTCCTATGGCTACACCTTC. This encodes CASSLGDSYGYTF.

This rearrangement joins TRBV6-5 to TRBJ1-1, with D perhaps TRBD1 (6 bases). CDR3 length: 13 residues. The V gene's germline CDR1 is MNHEY and CDR2 SVGAGI. V gave up 6 bases and J gave up 7 bases, with 15 bases separating them. The CDR3 loop is CASRRTVGDEAFF. The CDR3 coding sequence is TGTGCCAGCAGAAGGACAGTCGGAGATGAAGCTTTCTTT.

The V gene is TRBV27, the J gene TRBJ1-2; 7 nucleotides match TRBD1. The V and J ends lost 8 bases and 4 bases, in that order; junction bases with no gene match: 10. This CDR3 has 14 amino acids. Germline lookup yields CDR1 MNHEY and CDR2 SMNVEV (reference sequence). The CDR3 nucleotides read TGTGCCAGCGGCCACAGGGGCTCCGGCTATGGCTACACCTTC. Translating gives CASGHRGSGYGYTF.

The chain recombines TRBV27 with TRBJ2-2; no clear D. The V end was cut by 8 bases, the J end by 1 base, with 14 bases between. The germline CDR1 and CDR2 sequences are MNHEY and SMNVEV (reference sequence). The CDR3 spans 15 residues. CDR3 sequence reads: CASSPSWGNTGELFF. For the CDR3, the DNA is TGTGCCAGCTCCCCCAGTTGGGGGAACACCGGGGAGCTGTTTTTT.